This T cell receptor beta chain is from a study of control samples from healthy donors and cancer patients. Trimming shortened V by 2 bases and J by 0 bases, and 10 bases separated the two germline ends. Germline values: CDR1 MNHNS, CDR2 SASEGT. This CDR3 contains 15 residues. Clones were read by immunoSEQ multiplex PCR, and TCRdb kept only the in-frame ones, dropping some. The repertoire includes approximately 150,000 clones, about 94% of them detected once, and roughly 15% sits in the top ten. The source is a man aged 55-75 years with colorectal cancer. The chain employs TRBV6-1 and TRBJ1-2; D unclear. The sequenced sample was PBMCs. The CDR3 here is CASSEQAATNYGYTF. Written as DNA, the CDR3 is TGTGCCAGCAGTGAACAGGCAGCTACTAACTATGGCTACACCTTC.